This paragraph reports one T cell receptor (beta chain). Its antigen is undetermined. These data originate in a study of T-cell memory formation after mild COVID-19. The study's findings and limits: Chiefly within CM and EM were the contracting CD4+ clones; CD8+ ones were within EMRA. The SARS-CoV-2 specificity of second-wave clones reaching peak at day 37 remained unverified. Detection of some responders pre-infection suggested pre-existing cross-reactive memory T cells participated.

TCRdb re-derived calls from the 5' RACE reads in MiXCR, one entry per CDR3 protein. The sample includes roughly 600,000 distinct CDR3 sequences, roughly 18% of them seen just once. Deletions cut 5 bases from V and 2 bases from J, with 6 bases between. Germline CDR1 reads LNHNV; CDR2 reads YYDKDF (reference sequence). The CDR3 is made up of 12 amino acids. Sequences were obtained from PBMCs or a T cell subset sorted from them (not recorded which). The sequence was obtained from an adult woman who had mild COVID-19 (a few samples of this study predate the infection). Cell type and time point are not known. V gene TRBV15 combines with J gene TRBJ2-5, with unresolved D. In nucleotides, the CDR3 is TGTGCCACCAGCGCAGCTCAAGAGACCCAGTACTTC. Protein sequence: CATSAAQETQYF.